One sample yielded the 30 T cell receptor beta chains listed below, sequenced in a study of T-cell reconstitution after alpha-beta-depleted transplantation in children. Unique molecular identifiers were incorporated when the TCRbeta library was constructed. In TCRdb, the PCR reads were re-called with MiXCR into one record per CDR3 protein. This sample yields over 300,000 distinct CDR3 sequences, of which about a tenth are seen a single time; 2% to 3% belongs to the top ten. This specimen consisted of PBMCs from the stem cell graft donor, obtained from the stem cell graft. The receptors originated from a human donor who donated a stem cell graft to a child with acute lymphoblastic leukemia.

This clonotype was picked up many times. The chain uses TRBV20-1 and TRBJ1-5, with 7 positions matching TRBD1. Germline V lookup: CDR1 DFQATT, CDR2 SNEGSKA (reference sequence). CDR3 length equals 14 residues. Trimming took 4 bases from V and 5 from J; bases not matched to a gene: 8. The CDR3 sequence: CSAITGTAHQPQHF. The DNA for the CDR3 is TGCAGTGCTATTACAGGGACAGCTCATCAGCCCCAGCATTTT.

This clonotype was seen only a few times. The gene calls are TRBV5-1 and TRBJ2-7, with 7 positions matching TRBD2. The germline V gene has CDR1 SGHRS and CDR2 YFSETQ. The CDR3 extends over 16 amino acids. V shed 0 bases and J 2 bases; nucleotides not matched to a gene: 8. This CDR3 reads CASSLEGRERAYEQYF. The CDR3 DNA reads as TGCGCCAGCAGCTTGGAAGGGCGGGAGAGGGCCTACGAGCAGTACTTC. Complete variable domain (other parts from reference TRBV5-1 and TRBJ2-7): KAGVTQTPRYLIKTRGQQVTLSCSPISGHRSVSWYQQTPGQGLQFLFEYFSETQRNKGNFPGRFSGRQFSNSRSEMNVSTLELGDSALYLCASSLEGRERAYEQYFGPGTRLTVT.

This clonotype was counted a few times. V gene TRBV12-3 or TRBV12-4 combines with J gene TRBJ2-1; 7 bases align to TRBD1. V trimming: 7 bases; J trimming: 0 bases; junction bases outside the gene matches: 6. The CDR3 runs 15 residues. This CDR3 is CASTRGFGSYNEQFF. CDR3 DNA sequence: TGTGCCAGCACCAGGGGGTTTGGCTCCTACAATGAGCAGTTCTTC.

This clonotype has a handful of counts. The rearrangement links TRBV4-3 to TRBJ2-2, with 12 positions matching TRBD2. The CDR3 is 16 residues long. The V and J ends lost 2 bases and 6 bases, in that order; junction bases with no gene match: 4. Germline V gene sequence: CDR1 LGHNA, CDR2 YSLEER. CDR3 DNA sequence: TGCGCCAGCAGCCAACCTAGCGGGAGGGGTGCCGGGGAGCTGTTTTTT. Translation: CASSQPSGRGAGELFF.

This clonotype was observed a handful of times. The CDR3 spells CASSSDRTNTGELFF. DNA of the CDR3: TGTGCCAGCAGCTCGGACCGCACGAACACCGGGGAGCTGTTTTTT. The chain uses TRBV7-2 and TRBJ2-2, with D unclear. In germline, CDR1 is SGHTA, CDR2 FQGNSA. V was pared by 4 bases and J by 0 bases, with 9 bases between. CDR3 length: 15 amino acids.

This clonotype came up many times. The chain links TRBV28 to TRBJ2-5, with D tentatively TRBD2 (6 bases). Germline CDR1 and CDR2: MDHEN and SYDVKM. V was shortened by 7 bases and J by 4 bases, with 16 bases between the two germline ends. The CDR3 runs 14 residues. Here the CDR3 DNA reads TGTGCCAGCACCTTGGGACTTCTCTCAGAGACCCAGTACTTC. Its protein is CASTLGLLSETQYF.

This chain uses TRBV6-2 or TRBV6-3 with TRBJ2-7, with no clear D. Germline lookup yields CDR1 MNHEY and CDR2 SVGEGT. The V and J ends lost 0 bases and 4 bases respectively, with 10 bases between them. This CDR3 region has 14 residues. DNA for the CDR3: TGTGCCAGCAGTTACTCGGCAGTTCAATACGAGCAGTACTTC. This sequence encodes CASSYSAVQYEQYF.

The chain links TRBV4-1 to TRBJ1-5; D remains unclear. Germline CDR1 is MGHRA and CDR2 is YSYEKL. V lost 0 bases and J 4 bases, leaving 7 bases between the germline ends. The CDR3 has 14 residues. The CDR3 DNA reads as TGCGCCAGCAGCCAAGAGTTCGGGAATCAGCCCCAGCATTTT. Protein product: CASSQEFGNQPQHF.

CDR3 nucleotide sequence: TGTGCCAGCAGCTTGCGGGCCCGCTATGGCTACACCTTC. Its translation: CASSLRARYGYTF. The chain uses TRBV5-6 and TRBJ1-2; D is ambiguous. V was shortened by 1 base and J by 4 bases, with 8 bases between the two germline ends. This CDR3 is 13 amino acids long. Looked up from germline, CDR1 is SGHDT and CDR2 is YYEEEE.

There are a few counts of this clonotype. The chain employs TRBV27 and TRBJ2-1; 8 bases match TRBD2. V dropped 6 bases and J dropped 5; count of bases not matched to a gene: 9. This CDR3 has 15 residues. Germline loops: CDR1 MNHEY, CDR2 SMNVEV (reference sequence). Here the CDR3 reads CASSPRLAPDNEQFF. CDR3 in DNA: TGTGCCAGCAGCCCGAGACTAGCGCCTGACAATGAGCAGTTCTTC.

A few counts support this clonotype. V gene TRBV18 combines with J gene TRBJ2-5; TRBD1 matches 7 bases. The CDR3 contains 15 residues. V lost 3 bases and J lost 1; bases outside the gene matches: 5. Germline V gene sequence: CDR1 KGHSH, CDR2 LQKENI. As DNA, the CDR3 is TGTGCCAGCTCACCTACTGGGACAGTCCAAGAGACCCAGTACTTC. This encodes CASSPTGTVQETQYF. Drawing the rest from reference TRBV18 and TRBJ2-5, the complete variable domain is NAGVMQNPRHLVRRRGQEARLRCSPMKGHSHVYWYRQLPEEGLKFMVYLQKENIIDESGMPKERFSAEFPKEGPSILRIQQVVRGDSAAYFCASSPTGTVQETQYFGPGTRLLVL.

This clonotype appeared many times. This chain joins TRBV7-9 and TRBJ2-3; D call uncertain. Trimming took off 2 bases at V and 3 bases at J, with 12 bases between the two ends. The CDR3 has 15 amino acids. Germline values: CDR1 SEHNR, CDR2 FQNEAQ (reference sequence). Here the CDR3 DNA reads TGTGCCAGCAGCTTATTAGCAGATTCAACAGATACGCAGTATTTT. Translating it yields CASSLLADSTDTQYF. The full variable domain, its missing parts supplied by reference TRBV7-9 and TRBJ2-3, is DTGVSQNPRHKITKRGQNVTFRCDPISEHNRLYWYRQTLGQGPEFLTYFQNEAQLEKSRLLSDRFSAERPKGSFSTLEIQRTEQGDSAMYLCASSLLADSTDTQYFGPGTRLTVL.

CDR3 in DNA: TGTGCCAGCAGTTTTGACCCGGACACCTTGAACACTGAAGCTTTCTTT. It codes for CASSFDPDTLNTEAFF. The V and J genes are TRBV12-3 or TRBV12-4 and TRBJ1-1; perhaps TRBD1 as D (5 bases). This CDR3 is 16 amino acids long. Trimming left V 3 bases short and J 0 bases short, with 14 bases between.

This clonotype has just a few counts. This chain uses TRBV12-3 or TRBV12-4 with TRBJ2-7; TRBD1 might be the D (6 bases). Trimming stripped 5 bases from V and 4 bases from J, with 21 bases between. This CDR3 is built from 16 residues. For the CDR3, the DNA is TGTGCCAGCAGTCGTTGGGGGCGAGGGGCGACTTACGAGCAGTACTTC. It is translated as CASSRWGRGATYEQYF.

This clonotype appeared a few times. The junction differs from germline at one of its ends, possibly a read error. This chain connects TRBV7-2 to TRBJ2-7; TRBD2 aligns across 11 bases. Germline V gives CDR1 SGHTA, CDR2 FQGNSA. The CDR3 totals 14 residues. This CDR3 is CASSLAGTSGHMDF. Here the CDR3 DNA reads TGTGCCAGCAGCTTAGCCGGGACTAGCGGACACATGGACTTC.

This clonotype came up a few times. The rearrangement uses TRBV5-1 and TRBJ1-2; D may be TRBD1 (6 bases). The CDR3 covers 13 residues. Trimming stripped 0 bases from V and 7 bases from J, with 10 bases between. Germline V gives CDR1 SGHRS, CDR2 YFSETQ. The CDR3 here is CASSLGQVFGYTF. CDR3 coding DNA: TGCGCCAGCAGCTTGGGACAGGTCTTTGGCTACACCTTC.

This clonotype has a handful of counts. The chain couples TRBV12-3 or TRBV12-4 to TRBJ2-7; a weak D match, TRBD1 (6 bases). V dropped 1 base and J dropped 4 bases, with 14 bases sitting between them. This CDR3 spans 15 amino acids. CDR3: CASSLEKGHLYEQYF. CDR3 sequence (DNA): TGTGCCAGCAGTTTAGAGAAGGGACACCTTTACGAGCAGTACTTC.

CDR3 amino acids: CASSPKTGSSYEQYF. For the CDR3, the DNA is TGTGCCAGCAGTCCCAAGACAGGGAGCTCCTACGAGCAGTACTTC. V and J are TRBV7-2 and TRBJ2-7, with TRBD1 identical over 7 bases. The CDR3 extends over 15 amino acids. In germline, CDR1 is SGHTA, CDR2 FQGNSA. The V and J ends lost 6 bases and 0 bases, in that order; junction bases with no gene match: 8.

This clonotype was observed at least ten times. V gene TRBV6-1 combines with J gene TRBJ2-7; D is unclear. The germline CDR1 and CDR2 sequences are MNHNS and SASEGT. The V end was cut by 2 bases, the J end by 0 bases, with 11 bases between. The CDR3 totals 15 residues. CDR3 in amino acids: CASSESWISSYEQYF. The CDR3, as DNA: TGTGCCAGCAGTGAATCTTGGATCAGCTCCTACGAGCAGTACTTC.

This clonotype was seen only a few times. This chain links TRBV7-9 with TRBJ1-3, with a tentative D call TRBD1 (5 bases). CDR3 length: 15 amino acids. Per the germline V gene, CDR1 is SEHNR and CDR2 is FQNEAQ (reference sequence). V lost 5 bases to trimming and J lost 0 bases, with 11 bases between them. The DNA for the CDR3 is TGTGCCAGCAGCCCCAGGGACCCCTCTGGAAACACCATATATTTT. This gives the protein CASSPRDPSGNTIYF.

J is TRBJ2-2 and V is TRBV7-8, with 11 bases matching TRBD2. Germline CDR1 and CDR2: SGHVS and FQNEAQ. J was trimmed by 0 bases and V by 10 bases; bases with no gene match: 7. This CDR3 contains 16 residues. In DNA form, the CDR3 reads TGTGCCACTAAGACTAGCGGGGTTACGAACACCGGGGAGCTGTTTTTT. Translating it yields CATKTSGVTNTGELFF.

The rearrangement links TRBV4-1 to TRBJ1-4; TRBD1 might be the D (6 bases). There are 16 residues in the CDR3. Germline assignment: CDR1 MGHRA and CDR2 YSYEKL. Trimming pared 4 bases from V and 0 bases from J, leaving 12 bases between. Written as DNA, the CDR3 is TGCGCCAGCAGCCCGAGGGGGACACCAACTAATGAAAAACTGTTTTTT. Translated, it gives CASSPRGTPTNEKLFF.

This clonotype was found a few times. The CDR3 nucleotides are TGTGCCAGCCTGGGGACTAATACCGGGGAGCTGTTTTTT. Residues: CASLGTNTGELFF. The chain uses TRBV6-1 and TRBJ2-2, with 7 nucleotides matching TRBD2. V lost 8 bases to trimming and J lost 5 bases; unmatched junction nucleotides: 5. This CDR3 is built from 13 residues. Germline assignment: CDR1 MNHNS and CDR2 SASEGT.

This clonotype was observed a handful of times. This rearrangement joins TRBV6-1 to TRBJ1-5; 9 bases fit TRBD1. Germline CDR1 is MNHNS and CDR2 is SASEGT. The length of the CDR3 is 15 residues. J lost 11 bases, V lost 6 bases, and 14 bases had no gene match. CDR3 sequence: CASSRRGTGKLSQHF. The CDR3 DNA reads as TGTGCCAGCAGCAGACGGGGGACAGGGAAACTTTCCCAGCATTTT.

The chain links TRBV12-3 or TRBV12-4 to TRBJ2-7; D unresolved. The ends were cut back, 8 bases at V and 1 base at J, with 15 bases in the middle. CDR3 size: 14 residues. The CDR3 protein is CASAFAGGSYEQYF. The CDR3 coding sequence is TGTGCCAGCGCTTTTGCAGGTGGGTCCTACGAGCAGTACTTC.

The chain uses TRBV29-1 and TRBJ2-1, with TRBD2 as a possible D gene (7 bases). The CDR3 length is 14 residues. Trimming left V 1 base short and J 9 bases short, with 16 bases between. Germline CDR1 and CDR2: SQVTM and ANQGSEA. The CDR3 DNA follows: TGCAGCGTTGAAGGGGGGGGCCAGGAGGGTGAGCAGTTCTTC. Translated, it gives CSVEGGGQEGEQFF.

This clonotype was recorded a few times. The rearrangement links TRBV7-2 to TRBJ2-7, with a possible D match to TRBD1 (6 bases). The CDR3 is 14 amino acids. In germline, CDR1 is SGHTA, CDR2 FQGNSA. The V end was cut by 0 bases, the J end by 6 bases, with 12 bases between. CDR3 DNA sequence: TGTGCCAGCAGCTTAGCGCTCCTCAGGGGCGAGCAGTACTTC. This sequence encodes CASSLALLRGEQYF.

This chain links TRBV7-3 with TRBJ2-5; the match to TRBD1 covers 7 bases. The CDR3 consists of 14 residues. The V gene end was trimmed by 4 bases and the J gene end by 4 bases; junction bases not matched to a gene: 6. Germline CDR1 SGHTA, CDR2 FQGTGA. The CDR3 sequence is CASSSWGTVETQYF. CDR3 coding DNA: TGTGCCAGCAGCTCTTGGGGGACAGTAGAGACCCAGTACTTC.

This clonotype was seen a few times. The chain employs TRBV7-2 and TRBJ2-2; perhaps TRBD2 as D (7 bases). V was pared by 2 bases and J by 5 bases, with 12 bases between. Germline CDR1 SGHTA, CDR2 FQGNSA. This CDR3 has 15 residues. The CDR3 nucleotides read TGTGCCAGCAGCTTACGGAGGGGGGGTACCGGGGAGCTGTTTTTT. It specifies CASSLRRGGTGELFF.

This clonotype was counted only a few times. The chain has TRBV20-1 and TRBJ1-5, with no clear D. Trimming pared 6 bases from V and 3 bases from J, leaving 24 bases between. The CDR3 spans 17 residues. The germline CDR1 and CDR2 sequences are DFQATT and SNEGSKA (reference sequence). CDR3 amino acids: CSARSRSIGPNNQPQHF. Written as DNA, the CDR3 is TGCAGTGCCCGATCACGATCGATAGGTCCGAACAATCAGCCCCAGCATTTT.